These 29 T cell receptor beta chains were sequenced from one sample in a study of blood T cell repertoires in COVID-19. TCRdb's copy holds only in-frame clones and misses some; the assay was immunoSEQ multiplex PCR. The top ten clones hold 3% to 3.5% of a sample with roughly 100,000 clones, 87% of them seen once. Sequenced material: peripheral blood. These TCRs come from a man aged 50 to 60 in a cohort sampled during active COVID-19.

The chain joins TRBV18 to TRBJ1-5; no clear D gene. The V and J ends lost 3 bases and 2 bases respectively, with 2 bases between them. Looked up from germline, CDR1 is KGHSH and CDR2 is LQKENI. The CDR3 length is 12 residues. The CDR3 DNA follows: TGTGCCAGCTCACCCGGCAATCAGCCCCAGCATTTT. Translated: CASSPGNQPQHF.

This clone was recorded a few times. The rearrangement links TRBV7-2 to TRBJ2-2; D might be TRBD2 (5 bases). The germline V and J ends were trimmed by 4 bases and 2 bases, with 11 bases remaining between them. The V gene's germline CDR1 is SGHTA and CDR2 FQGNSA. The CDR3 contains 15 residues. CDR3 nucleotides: TGTGCCAGCAGCTCGAGGGTCCAAAACACCGGGGAGCTGTTTTTT. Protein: CASSSRVQNTGELFF.

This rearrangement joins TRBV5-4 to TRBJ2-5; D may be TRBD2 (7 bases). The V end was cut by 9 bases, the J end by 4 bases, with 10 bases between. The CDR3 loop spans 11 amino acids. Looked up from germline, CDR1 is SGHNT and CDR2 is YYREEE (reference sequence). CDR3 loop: CATGGPETQYF. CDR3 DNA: TGTGCCACGGGGGGCCCAGAGACCCAGTACTTC.

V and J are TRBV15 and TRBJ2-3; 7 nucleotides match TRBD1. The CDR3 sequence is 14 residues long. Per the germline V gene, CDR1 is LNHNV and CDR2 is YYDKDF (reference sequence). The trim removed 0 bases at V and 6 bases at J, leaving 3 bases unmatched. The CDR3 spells CATSREARGDTQYF. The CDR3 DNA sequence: TGTGCCACCAGCAGAGAGGCCAGGGGGGATACGCAGTATTTT.

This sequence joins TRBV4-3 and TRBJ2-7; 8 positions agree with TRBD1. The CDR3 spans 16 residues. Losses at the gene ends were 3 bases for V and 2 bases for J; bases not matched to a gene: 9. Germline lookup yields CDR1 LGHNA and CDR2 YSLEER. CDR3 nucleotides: TGCGCCAGCAGCCACTACCCGGGACAGGCAACCTACGAGCAGTACTTC. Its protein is CASSHYPGQATYEQYF.

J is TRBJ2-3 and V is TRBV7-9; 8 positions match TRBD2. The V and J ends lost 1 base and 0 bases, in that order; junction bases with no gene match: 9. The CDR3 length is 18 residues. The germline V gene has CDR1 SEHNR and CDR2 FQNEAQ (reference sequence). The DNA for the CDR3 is TGTGCCAGCAGCTTAGGAGCGGGGGAACCTCTAAGCACAGATACGCAGTATTTT. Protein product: CASSLGAGEPLSTDTQYF.

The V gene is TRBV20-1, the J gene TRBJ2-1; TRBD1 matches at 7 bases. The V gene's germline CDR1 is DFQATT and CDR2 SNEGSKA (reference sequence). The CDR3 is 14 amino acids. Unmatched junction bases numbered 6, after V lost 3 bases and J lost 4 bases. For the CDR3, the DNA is TGCAGTGCTAGTAGGGACAGACTTTACAATGAGCAGTTCTTC. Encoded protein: CSASRDRLYNEQFF.

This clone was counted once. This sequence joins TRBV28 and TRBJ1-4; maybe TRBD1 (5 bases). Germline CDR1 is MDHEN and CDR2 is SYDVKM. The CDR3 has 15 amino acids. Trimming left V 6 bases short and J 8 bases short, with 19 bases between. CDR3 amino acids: CASSQPGLKGEKLFF. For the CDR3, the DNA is TGTGCCAGCAGCCAGCCGGGCCTAAAGGGGGAAAAACTGTTTTTT.

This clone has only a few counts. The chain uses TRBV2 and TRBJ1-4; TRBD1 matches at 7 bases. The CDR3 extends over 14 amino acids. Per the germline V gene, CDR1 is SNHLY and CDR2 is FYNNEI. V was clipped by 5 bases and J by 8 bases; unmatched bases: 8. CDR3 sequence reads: CASSITGDSEKLFF. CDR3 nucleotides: TGTGCCAGCAGTATTACAGGGGATAGCGAAAAACTGTTTTTT.

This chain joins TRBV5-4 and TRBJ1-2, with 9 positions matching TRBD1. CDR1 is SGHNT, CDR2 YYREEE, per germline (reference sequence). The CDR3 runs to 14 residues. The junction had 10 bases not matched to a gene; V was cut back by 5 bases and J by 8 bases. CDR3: CASRRDRVDEGYTF. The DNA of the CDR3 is TGTGCCAGCAGACGGGACAGGGTTGATGAAGGCTACACCTTC.

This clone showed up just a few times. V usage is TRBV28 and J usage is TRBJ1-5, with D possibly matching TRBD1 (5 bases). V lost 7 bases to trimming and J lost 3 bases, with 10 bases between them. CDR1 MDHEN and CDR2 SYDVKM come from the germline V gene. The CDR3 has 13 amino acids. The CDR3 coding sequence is TGTGCCAGCACCTCGACAGTCAATCAGCCCCAGCATTTT. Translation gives CASTSTVNQPQHF.

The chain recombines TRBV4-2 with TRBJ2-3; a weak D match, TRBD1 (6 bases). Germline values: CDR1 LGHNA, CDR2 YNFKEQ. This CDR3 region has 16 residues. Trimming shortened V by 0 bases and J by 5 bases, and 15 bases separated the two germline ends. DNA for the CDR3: TGTGCCAGCAGCCAAGATTATGGGACACCCGAAGATACGCAGTATTTT. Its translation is CASSQDYGTPEDTQYF.

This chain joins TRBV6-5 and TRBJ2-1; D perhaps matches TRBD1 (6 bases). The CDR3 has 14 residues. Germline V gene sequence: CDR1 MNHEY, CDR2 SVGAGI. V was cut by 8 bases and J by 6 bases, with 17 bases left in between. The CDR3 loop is CASGLQGRSNEQFF. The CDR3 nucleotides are TGTGCCAGCGGATTACAGGGCAGGTCCAATGAGCAGTTCTTC.

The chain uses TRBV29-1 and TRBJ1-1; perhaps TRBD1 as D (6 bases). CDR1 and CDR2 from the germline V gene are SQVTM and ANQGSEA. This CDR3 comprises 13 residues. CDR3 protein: CRGGPADNTEAFF. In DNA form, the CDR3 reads TGCAGGGGGGGGCCGGCCGATAACACTGAAGCTTTCTTT.

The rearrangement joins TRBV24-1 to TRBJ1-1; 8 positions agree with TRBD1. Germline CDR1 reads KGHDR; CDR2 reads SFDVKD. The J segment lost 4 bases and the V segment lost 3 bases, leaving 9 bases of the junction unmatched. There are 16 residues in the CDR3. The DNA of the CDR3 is TGTGCCACCAGTGATAAGGGCAGGGGGCCGGTCACTGAAGCTTTCTTT. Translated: CATSDKGRGPVTEAFF.

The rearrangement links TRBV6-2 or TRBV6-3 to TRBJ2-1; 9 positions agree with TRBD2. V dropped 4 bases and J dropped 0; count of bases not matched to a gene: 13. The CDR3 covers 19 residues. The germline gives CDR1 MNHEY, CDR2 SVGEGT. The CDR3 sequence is CASSSGLARIMSSYNEQFF. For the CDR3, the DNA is TGTGCCAGCAGTTCCGGACTAGCGCGAATCATGAGCTCCTACAATGAGCAGTTCTTC.

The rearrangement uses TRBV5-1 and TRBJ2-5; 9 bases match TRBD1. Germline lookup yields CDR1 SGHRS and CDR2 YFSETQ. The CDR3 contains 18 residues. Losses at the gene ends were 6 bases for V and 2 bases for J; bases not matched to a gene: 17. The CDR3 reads CASTALIHGTGLQETQYF. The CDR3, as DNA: TGCGCCAGCACTGCATTAATCCACGGGACAGGGTTACAAGAGACCCAGTACTTC.

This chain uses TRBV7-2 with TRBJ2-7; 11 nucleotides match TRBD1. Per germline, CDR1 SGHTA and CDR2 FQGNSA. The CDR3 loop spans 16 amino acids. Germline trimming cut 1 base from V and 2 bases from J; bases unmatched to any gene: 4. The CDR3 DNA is TGTGCCAGCAGCTTAGTTGGGGGACAGGGGGCCTACGAGCAGTACGTC. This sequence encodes CASSLVGGQGAYEQYV.

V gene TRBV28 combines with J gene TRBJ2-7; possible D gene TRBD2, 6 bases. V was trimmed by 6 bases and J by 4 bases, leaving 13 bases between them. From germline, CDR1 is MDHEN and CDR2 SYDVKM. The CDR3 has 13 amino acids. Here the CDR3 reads CASSSGLLYEQYV. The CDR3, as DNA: TGTGCCAGCAGCTCTGGACTACTTTACGAGCAGTACGTC.

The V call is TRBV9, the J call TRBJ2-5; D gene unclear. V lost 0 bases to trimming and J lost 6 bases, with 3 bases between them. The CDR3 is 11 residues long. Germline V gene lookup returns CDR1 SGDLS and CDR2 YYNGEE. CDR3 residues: CASSVDKTQYF. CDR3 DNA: TGTGCCAGCAGCGTAGACAAGACCCAGTACTTC.

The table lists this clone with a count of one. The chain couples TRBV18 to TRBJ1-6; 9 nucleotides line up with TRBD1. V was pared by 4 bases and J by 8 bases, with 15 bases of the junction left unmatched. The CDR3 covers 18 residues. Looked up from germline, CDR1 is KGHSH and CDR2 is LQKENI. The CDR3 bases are TGTGCCAGCTCACGAACTCCGGGACAGGGAATTATTCATTCACCCCTCCACTTT. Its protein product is CASSRTPGQGIIHSPLHF.

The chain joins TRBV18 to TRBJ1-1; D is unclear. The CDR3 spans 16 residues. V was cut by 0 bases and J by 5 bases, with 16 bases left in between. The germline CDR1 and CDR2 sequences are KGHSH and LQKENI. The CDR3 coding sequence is TGTGCCAGCTCACCACCAGGTAGGGAGGGTCGAACTGAAGCTTTCTTT. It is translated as CASSPPGREGRTEAFF.

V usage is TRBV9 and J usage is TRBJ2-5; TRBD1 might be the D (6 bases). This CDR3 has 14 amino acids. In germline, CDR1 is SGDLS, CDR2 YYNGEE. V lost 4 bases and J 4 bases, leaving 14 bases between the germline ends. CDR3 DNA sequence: TGTGCCAGCAGCCCGCACAGGGTTGGAGAGACCCAGTACTTC. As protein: CASSPHRVGETQYF. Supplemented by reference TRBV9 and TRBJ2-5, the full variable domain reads DSGVTQTPKHLITATGQRVTLRCSPRSGDLSVYWYQQSLDQGLQFLIQYYNGEERAKGNILERFSAQQFPDLHSELNLSSLELGDSALYFCASSPHRVGETQYFGPGTRLLVL.

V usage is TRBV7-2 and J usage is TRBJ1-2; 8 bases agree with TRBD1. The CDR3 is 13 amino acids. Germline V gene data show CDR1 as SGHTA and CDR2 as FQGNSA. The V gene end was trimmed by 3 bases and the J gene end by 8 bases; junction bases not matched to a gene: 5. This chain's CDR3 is CASSLTGAGGYTF. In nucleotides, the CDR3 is TGTGCCAGCAGCTTGACAGGGGCCGGAGGCTACACCTTC.

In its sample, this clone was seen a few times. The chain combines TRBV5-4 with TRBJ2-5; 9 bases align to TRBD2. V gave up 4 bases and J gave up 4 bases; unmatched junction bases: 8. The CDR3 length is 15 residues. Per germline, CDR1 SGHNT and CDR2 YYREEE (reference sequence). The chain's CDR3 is CASSMKRGEGETQYF. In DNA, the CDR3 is TGTGCCAGCAGCATGAAGCGGGGGGAGGGAGAGACCCAGTACTTC.

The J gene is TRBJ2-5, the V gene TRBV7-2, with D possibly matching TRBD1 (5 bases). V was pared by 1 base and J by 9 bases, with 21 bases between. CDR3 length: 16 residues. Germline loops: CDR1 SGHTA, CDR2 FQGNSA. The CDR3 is CASSLDARQGSRAQYF. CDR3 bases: TGTGCCAGCAGCTTAGACGCTCGGCAGGGAAGTAGGGCCCAGTACTTC.

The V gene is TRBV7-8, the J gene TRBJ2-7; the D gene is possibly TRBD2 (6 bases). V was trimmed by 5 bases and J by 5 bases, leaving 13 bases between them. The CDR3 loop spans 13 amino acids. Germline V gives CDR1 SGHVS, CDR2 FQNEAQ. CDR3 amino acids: CASSPMRGNEQYV. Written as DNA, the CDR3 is TGTGCCAGCAGCCCCATGCGGGGAAACGAGCAGTACGTC.

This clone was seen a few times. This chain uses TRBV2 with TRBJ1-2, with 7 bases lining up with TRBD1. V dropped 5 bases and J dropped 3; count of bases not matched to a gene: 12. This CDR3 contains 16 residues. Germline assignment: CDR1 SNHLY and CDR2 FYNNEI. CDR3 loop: CASSLDRVRSDYGYTF. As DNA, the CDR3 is TGTGCCAGCAGTCTTGACAGGGTTAGGAGCGACTATGGCTACACCTTC. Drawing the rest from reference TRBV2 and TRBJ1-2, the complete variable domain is EPEVTQTPSHQVTQMGQEVILRCVPISNHLYFYWYRQILGQKVEFLVSFYNNEISEKSEIFDDQFSVERPDGSNFTLKIRSTKLEDSAMYFCASSLDRVRSDYGYTFGSGTRLTVV.

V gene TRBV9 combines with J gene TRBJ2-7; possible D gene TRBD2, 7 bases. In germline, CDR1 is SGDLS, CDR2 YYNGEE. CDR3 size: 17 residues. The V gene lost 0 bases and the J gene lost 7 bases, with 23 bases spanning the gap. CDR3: CASSVGGPGGQGGEQYF. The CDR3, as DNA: TGTGCCAGCAGCGTAGGAGGCCCTGGGGGGCAGGGAGGGGAGCAGTACTTC.